Each of the 21 T cell receptor beta chains below was sequenced from the same sample in a study of technical replicates of blood from several donors. The protocol was immunoSEQ multiplex PCR, while the TCRdb copy is restricted to in-frame clones and leaves out a portion. Of roughly 70,000 clones in the sample, 90% to 95% were seen once. The sample comprised T cells isolated from PBMCs. All receptors come from a human donor in good health.

The sample holds one count of this clone. The rearrangement joins TRBV6-5 to TRBJ2-3; 7 bases match TRBD2. CDR3 length: 16 residues. Germline CDR1 MNHEY, CDR2 SVGAGI. V lost 0 bases, J lost 1 base, and 4 bases stayed unmatched. CDR3: CASSYSSGLGTDTQYF. CDR3 DNA: TGTGCCAGCAGTTACTCTAGCGGACTAGGCACAGATACGCAGTATTTT.

The chain has TRBV6-5 and TRBJ2-7, with 9 positions matching TRBD1. The CDR3 has 14 amino acids. With V trimmed by 6 bases and J by 2 bases, 5 bases remained unmatched. CDR1 MNHEY and CDR2 SVGAGI come from the germline V gene. The CDR3 DNA reads TGTGCCAGCAGGAGGGACAGGGAGACCTACGAGCAGTACTTC. This codes for CASRRDRETYEQYF.

The chain carries TRBV6-1 and TRBJ2-7, with 7 bases matching TRBD1. The CDR3 contains 15 residues. Unmatched junction bases numbered 14, after V lost 5 bases and J lost 7 bases. Germline CDR1 MNHNS, CDR2 SASEGT. The CDR3 sequence is CASSPMGPGQWEQYF. In DNA, the CDR3 is TGTGCCAGCAGTCCAATGGGGCCGGGACAGTGGGAGCAGTACTTC.

This clone was picked up a small number of times. V and J are TRBV19 and TRBJ1-1, with TRBD1 as a possible D gene (5 bases). CDR3 size: 13 residues. Germline V gene data show CDR1 as LNHDA and CDR2 as SQIVND (reference sequence). The V end was cut by 6 bases, the J end by 6 bases, with 14 bases between. The CDR3 DNA reads as TGTGCCAGTAGCGCAGGGTCGGGCTCTGAAGCTTTCTTT. Residues: CASSAGSGSEAFF. Together with reference TRBV19 and TRBJ1-1, the CDR3 gives the full variable domain: DGGITQSPKYLFRKEGQNVTLSCEQNLNHDAMYWYRQDPGQGLRLIYYSQIVNDFQKGDIAEGYSVSREKKESFPLTVTSAQKNPTAFYLCASSAGSGSEAFFGQGTRLTVV.

The rearrangement uses TRBV6-4 and TRBJ2-1; D is perhaps TRBD1 (6 bases). CDR3 length: 15 residues. Germline lookup yields CDR1 MRHNA and CDR2 SNTAGT. The V end was cut by 5 bases, the J end by 0 bases, with 11 bases between. The CDR3 protein is CASSSDRSSYNEQFF. CDR3 coding DNA: TGTGCCAGCAGTTCCGACAGGAGCTCCTACAATGAGCAGTTCTTC.

V and J are TRBV20-1 and TRBJ2-7; no firm D call. CDR3 length: 11 amino acids. Germline V lookup: CDR1 DFQATT, CDR2 SNEGSKA (reference sequence). V was shortened by 1 base and J by 4 bases, with 5 bases between the two germline ends. The CDR3 sequence is CSARAGYEQYF. CDR3 nucleotide sequence: TGCAGTGCTAGAGCCGGGTACGAGCAGTACTTC.

The sample holds one count of this clone. The chain combines TRBV10-3 with TRBJ1-5; D is undetermined. Trimming shortened V by 3 bases and J by 2 bases, and 14 bases separated the two germline ends. Germline V gene sequence: CDR1 ENHRY, CDR2 SYGVKD. The CDR3 covers 16 residues. DNA of the CDR3: TGTGCCATCAGTGAAGTCAGTACGAGGGGCAATCAGCCCCAGCATTTT. Translation gives CAISEVSTRGNQPQHF.

The chain carries TRBV6-1 and TRBJ2-2; D ambiguous. The CDR3 totals 12 residues. CDR1 is MNHNS, CDR2 SASEGT, per germline. V lost 8 bases and J 0 bases, leaving 4 bases between the germline ends. The CDR3, as DNA: TGTGCCAGCGGGCCGAACACCGGGGAGCTGTTTTTT. Its translation is CASGPNTGELFF.

In DNA, the CDR3 is TGTGCCAGCAGCCTTCCTCTAGCGGGAGTCGAACAAGAGACCCAGTACTTC. Translation: CASSLPLAGVEQETQYF. This chain uses TRBV7-9 with TRBJ2-5, with 10 positions matching TRBD2. Germline V gives CDR1 SEHNR, CDR2 FQNEAQ (reference sequence). This CDR3 spans 17 amino acids. J was trimmed by 2 bases and V by 5 bases; bases with no gene match: 11. Together with reference TRBV7-9 and TRBJ2-5, the CDR3 gives the full variable domain: DTGVSQNPRHKITKRGQNVTFRCDPISEHNRLYWYRQTLGQGPEFLTYFQNEAQLEKSRLLSDRFSAERPKGSFSTLEIQRTEQGDSAMYLCASSLPLAGVEQETQYFGPGTRLLVL.

This chain connects TRBV30 to TRBJ2-7; TRBD1 agrees at 8 bases. CDR3 length: 13 amino acids. Germline assignment: CDR1 GTSNPN and CDR2 SVGIG (reference sequence). V lost 2 bases, J lost 2 bases, and 2 bases stayed unmatched. This CDR3 reads CAWSRRGPYEQYF. The CDR3 DNA reads TGTGCCTGGAGTCGCAGGGGGCCCTACGAGCAGTACTTC.

The V call is TRBV6-1, the J call TRBJ1-2; D remains unclear. The ends were cut back, 0 bases at V and 9 bases at J, with 17 bases in the middle. The germline CDR1 and CDR2 sequences are MNHNS and SASEGT. The CDR3 has 15 amino acids. CDR3: CASSEARAFTRSYTF. Here the CDR3 DNA reads TGTGCCAGCAGTGAAGCGCGCGCTTTCACTAGGAGCTACACCTTC.

The chain links TRBV4-2 to TRBJ2-1; TRBD2 matches 7 bases. The J segment lost 4 bases and the V segment lost 0 bases, leaving 6 bases of the junction unmatched. Germline values: CDR1 LGHNA, CDR2 YNFKEQ. The CDR3 loop spans 16 amino acids. CDR3 in amino acids: CASSQEPAGPYNEQFF. The CDR3 DNA reads as TGTGCCAGCAGCCAAGAGCCAGCGGGACCGTACAATGAGCAGTTCTTC.

The chain carries TRBV5-4 and TRBJ2-1, with D possibly being TRBD2 (6 bases). V was trimmed by 3 bases and J by 2 bases, leaving 12 bases between them. CDR1 and CDR2 from the germline V gene are SGHNT and YYREEE (reference sequence). The CDR3 covers 15 residues. This CDR3 is CASSSQRAAYNEQFF. CDR3 sequence (DNA): TGTGCCAGCAGCTCCCAGCGGGCCGCCTACAATGAGCAGTTCTTC.

This chain joins TRBV27 and TRBJ1-2; unclear D gene. With 5 bases removed from V and 1 base from J, the gap between germline ends came to 14 bases. This CDR3 is built from 15 residues. The germline V gene has CDR1 MNHEY and CDR2 SMNVEV (reference sequence). In DNA form, the CDR3 reads TGTGCCAGCAGTATGGACGGGAACATTAACTATGGCTACACCTTC. This codes for CASSMDGNINYGYTF.

The CDR3 DNA reads TGTGCCAGCAGTCGCGGGACAGGAATTTCCCACGAGCAGTACTTC. This encodes CASSRGTGISHEQYF. The genes are TRBV6-1 and TRBJ2-7; TRBD1 agrees at 8 bases. Unmatched junction bases numbered 11, after V lost 5 bases and J lost 5 bases. The CDR3 covers 15 residues. Germline values: CDR1 MNHNS, CDR2 SASEGT.

CDR3 sequence (DNA): TGTGCCAGCAGCGGCGGGAGTCTGGCCAATGAGCAGTTCTTC. Its protein is CASSGGSLANEQFF. The V call is TRBV9, the J call TRBJ2-1, with 7 bases identical to TRBD2. The trim removed 3 bases at V and 6 bases at J, leaving 6 bases unmatched. The V gene's germline CDR1 is SGDLS and CDR2 YYNGEE. CDR3 length: 14 residues.

The chain joins TRBV6-1 to TRBJ1-4, with D possibly matching TRBD1 (6 bases). This CDR3 is built from 14 residues. Germline loops: CDR1 MNHNS, CDR2 SASEGT. V shed 10 bases and J shed 11 bases, with 23 bases lying between them. Here the CDR3 DNA reads TGTGCCACCGACGAAAGAGGTTCAGGGGAGAAACTGTTTTTT. Translating it yields CATDERGSGEKLFF.

The chain couples TRBV9 to TRBJ2-7, with D tentatively TRBD1 (5 bases). CDR1 and CDR2 (germline): SGDLS, YYNGEE. V dropped 4 bases and J dropped 4 bases, with 12 bases sitting between them. The CDR3 totals 13 residues. The CDR3 DNA reads as TGTGCCAGCAGCTCAGGACACTTATACGAGCAGTACTTC. It codes for CASSSGHLYEQYF.

This chain joins TRBV11-3 and TRBJ1-1, with D perhaps matching TRBD1 (5 bases). Germline CDR1 is SGHNT and CDR2 is YENEEA. The CDR3 is 14 residues long. V lost 5 bases and J lost 2, with 12 bases in between. The CDR3, as DNA: TGTGCCAGCAGCCCGGGGGGGGGAAACACTGAAGCTTTCTTT. It codes for CASSPGGGNTEAFF.

This chain links TRBV15 with TRBJ2-7; TRBD2 matches at 8 bases. The trim removed 0 bases at V and 4 bases at J, leaving 5 bases unmatched. Germline-derived CDR1 and CDR2 are LNHNV and YYDKDF (reference sequence). The CDR3 length is 15 residues. CDR3 loop: CATSRDSGIKYEQYF. In nucleotides, the CDR3 is TGTGCCACCAGCAGAGATAGCGGGATAAAGTACGAGCAGTACTTC.

The chain links TRBV9 to TRBJ2-7; D might be TRBD2 (6 bases). This CDR3 has 15 residues. Trimming took off 3 bases at V and 7 bases at J, with 20 bases between the two ends. CDR1 and CDR2 from the germline V gene are SGDLS and YYNGEE. The CDR3 spells CASSGSGAALGEQYF. CDR3 in DNA: TGTGCCAGCAGCGGTAGCGGAGCGGCCCTAGGGGAGCAGTACTTC.